These 3 T cell receptor beta chains came from one sample sequenced in a study of T cells in tumors after PD-1 blockade. Profiled with immunoSEQ multiplex PCR; TCRdb holds only in-frame clones, not every one. The profile covers some 66,000 clones, with around 72% appearing a single time and roughly 4.7% taken by the ten largest. The sequenced sample was PBMCs, obtained after anti-PD-1 treatment. These receptors were obtained from a human donor with basal cell carcinoma.

The J gene is TRBJ1-4, the V gene TRBV30; D uncertain. The V gene's germline CDR1 is GTSNPN and CDR2 SVGIG (reference sequence). V lost 5 bases, J lost 8 bases, and 15 bases lay in between. CDR3 length: 13 amino acids. The CDR3 is CAWARGMWEKLFF. The DNA for the CDR3 is TGTGCCTGGGCGCGGGGAATGTGGGAAAAACTGTTTTTT.

V and J are TRBV3-1 (or the pseudogene TRBV3-2) and TRBJ2-7; TRBD1 matches 10 bases. J gave up 3 bases and V 5 bases, and 7 bases lay outside the gene matches. This CDR3 contains 15 residues. Germline V gene data show CDR1 as LGHDT and CDR2 as YNNKEL (reference sequence). CDR3 coding DNA: TGTGCCAGCAGCTCACCGGGACAGGGGAACTACGAGCAGTACTTC. Protein sequence: CASSSPGQGNYEQYF.

The genes are TRBV30 and TRBJ2-1; D perhaps matches TRBD2 (6 bases). The CDR3 length is 13 residues. Trimming cost V 8 bases and J 11 bases, with 22 bases left between them. Germline CDR1 GTSNPN, CDR2 SVGIG (reference sequence). CDR3 protein: CAGSNHRDSKQFF. CDR3 coding DNA: TGTGCCGGAAGCAATCACCGGGACTCCAAGCAGTTCTTC. Supplemented by reference TRBV30 and TRBJ2-1, the full variable domain reads SQTIHQWPATLVQPVGSPLSLECTVEGTSNPNLYWYRQAAGRGLQLLFYSVGIGQISSEVPQNLSASRPQDRQFILSSKKLLLSDSGFYLCAGSNHRDSKQFFGPGTRLTVL.